These 9 T cell receptor beta chains were all obtained from the same sample, sequenced in a study of blood T cell repertoires in COVID-19. Measured with immunoSEQ multiplex PCR; TCRdb has only the in-frame clones, and not every one. Of tens of thousands of clones in the sample, around 87% were seen once. Sequencing was done on a sample of peripheral blood. These receptors were obtained from a human donor in a cohort sampled during active COVID-19.

The genes are TRBV6-2 or TRBV6-3 and TRBJ1-5; possibly TRBD1 for D (5 bases). Germline V gives CDR1 MNHEY, CDR2 SVGEGT. V lost 0 bases to trimming and J lost 6 bases, with 9 bases between them. CDR3 size: 14 residues. CDR3 sequence (DNA): TGTGCCAGCAGTTACTCTTCCGGGGGTCAGCCCCAGCATTTT. It encodes CASSYSSGGQPQHF.

This clone was counted a few times. The J gene is TRBJ2-2, the V gene TRBV19; D might be TRBD2 (6 bases). The CDR3 covers 15 residues. CDR1 and CDR2 from the germline V gene are LNHDA and SQIVND (reference sequence). V dropped 5 bases and J dropped 1 base, with 11 bases sitting between them. The CDR3 spells CASSRVAENTGELFF. Here the CDR3 DNA reads TGTGCCAGTAGTCGGGTAGCGGAGAACACCGGGGAGCTGTTTTTT.

The CDR3 loop is CSGTGNSGNTIYF. As DNA, the CDR3 is TGCAGCGGTACAGGGAACTCTGGAAACACCATATATTTT. V usage is TRBV29-1 and J usage is TRBJ1-3; a possible D gene is TRBD1 (6 bases). V was pared by 7 bases and J by 0 bases, with 10 bases between. This CDR3 comprises 13 residues. Germline CDR1 SQVTM, CDR2 ANQGSEA.

This clone was found a few times. The V call is TRBV7-9, the J call TRBJ1-3; D remains ambiguous. Germline V lookup: CDR1 SEHNR, CDR2 FQNEAQ (reference sequence). The CDR3 is made up of 14 amino acids. The V end was cut by 2 bases, the J end by 4 bases, with 9 bases between. The CDR3 DNA sequence: TGTGCCAGCAGCTTACCCGAGGCAGGAAACACCATATATTTT. Residues: CASSLPEAGNTIYF.

CDR3 nucleotides: TGTGCCTGGAGTGTACAGCAGAACACTGAAGCTTTCTTT. Translating it yields CAWSVQQNTEAFF. The V and J genes are TRBV30 and TRBJ1-1; D uncertain. The ends were cut back, 0 bases at V and 1 base at J, with 6 bases in the middle. The CDR3 totals 13 residues. Germline V gene data show CDR1 as GTSNPN and CDR2 as SVGIG (reference sequence). The whole variable domain, remainder taken from reference TRBV30 and TRBJ1-1, is SQTIHQWPATLVQPVGSPLSLECTVEGTSNPNLYWYRQAAGRGLQLLFYSVGIGQISSEVPQNLSASRPQDRQFILSSKKLLLSDSGFYLCAWSVQQNTEAFFGQGTRLTVV.

This clone has only a few counts. The chain has TRBV5-1 and TRBJ1-1; possibly TRBD1 for D (5 bases). V was shortened by 4 bases and J by 4 bases, with 14 bases between the two germline ends. The CDR3 is made up of 14 amino acids. Germline V gene lookup returns CDR1 SGHRS and CDR2 YFSETQ. CDR3 in DNA: TGCGCCAGCAGCCCAGGGTTAAGGAGCACTGAAGCTTTCTTT. It yields the protein CASSPGLRSTEAFF.

The chain couples TRBV3-1 (or the pseudogene TRBV3-2) to TRBJ2-7, with 8 bases lining up with TRBD1. CDR1 is LGHDT, CDR2 YNNKEL, per germline (reference sequence). Trimming removed 4 bases from V and 7 bases from J; junction bases left unmatched: 6. This CDR3 region has 13 residues. The chain's CDR3 is CASSPTGVWEQYF. CDR3 nucleotides: TGTGCCAGCAGCCCGACAGGGGTCTGGGAGCAGTACTTC.

The V call is TRBV9, the J call TRBJ1-2, with no clear D. Germline V gene lookup returns CDR1 SGDLS and CDR2 YYNGEE. Deletions cut 4 bases from V and 5 bases from J, with 15 bases between. The CDR3 sequence is 14 residues long. CDR3 loop: CASSLGIGLYGYTF. The CDR3 region has the DNA TGTGCCAGCAGCCTCGGGATTGGCCTTTATGGCTACACCTTC. The full variable domain, with the rest looked up from reference TRBV9 and TRBJ1-2, is DSGVTQTPKHLITATGQRVTLRCSPRSGDLSVYWYQQSLDQGLQFLIQYYNGEERAKGNILERFSAQQFPDLHSELNLSSLELGDSALYFCASSLGIGLYGYTFGSGTRLTVV.

CDR3: CASSRESSNEKLFF. The CDR3 DNA sequence: TGCGCCAGCAGCCGAGAGAGTTCTAATGAAAAACTGTTTTTT. The chain combines TRBV23-1 with TRBJ1-4; D remains ambiguous. TRBV23-1 is an ORF; its function is uncertain. The CDR3 consists of 14 residues. Deletions cut 6 bases from V and 3 bases from J, with 11 bases between.